Here is one T cell receptor beta chain with its context. This record comes from a study of blood T cell repertoires in COVID-19. At the level of the study: Sites across the United States, Italy and Spain contributed samples from acute and convalescent COVID-19. The cDNA or gDNA used as material had been derived from T cells, B-cell-depleted T cells, or PBMCs.

Methods used by the authors: Scientists estimated how many nucleated cells there were by amplifying reference gene primers. Assay used: immunoSEQ multiplex PCR; TCRdb lists only in-frame clones, some missing. The D gene and trimming were derived from the DNA, and the V and J assignments and clone size from that table. Among 300,000 to 400,000 clones listed, roughly 87% were seen once. Trimming took off 6 bases at V and 5 bases at J, with 17 bases between the two ends. This CDR3 contains 14 residues. Germline V lookup: CDR1 MNHEY, CDR2 SVGAGI. The rearrangement joins TRBV6-5 to TRBJ2-7; TRBD2 might be the D (5 bases). This TCR was recovered from a man between 25 and 39 years old with COVID-19, enrolled during active disease. Sequenced material: peripheral blood. CDR3 in amino acids: CASRQVSGFHEQYF. The CDR3 coding sequence is TGTGCCAGCAGGCAAGTCTCGGGGTTCCACGAGCAGTACTTC.